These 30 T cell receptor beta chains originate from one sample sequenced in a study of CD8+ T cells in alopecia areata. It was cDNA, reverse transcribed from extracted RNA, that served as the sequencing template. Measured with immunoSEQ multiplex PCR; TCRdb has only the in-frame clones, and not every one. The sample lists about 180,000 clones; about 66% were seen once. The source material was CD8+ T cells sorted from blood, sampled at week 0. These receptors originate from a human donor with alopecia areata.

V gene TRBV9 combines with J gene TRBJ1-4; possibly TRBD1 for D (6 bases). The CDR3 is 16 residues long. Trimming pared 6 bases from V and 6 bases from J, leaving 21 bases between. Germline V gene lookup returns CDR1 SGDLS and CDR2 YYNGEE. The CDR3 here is CASITARDKSYEKLFF. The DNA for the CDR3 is TGTGCCAGCATCACCGCCCGGGACAAGTCCTATGAAAAACTGTTTTTT.

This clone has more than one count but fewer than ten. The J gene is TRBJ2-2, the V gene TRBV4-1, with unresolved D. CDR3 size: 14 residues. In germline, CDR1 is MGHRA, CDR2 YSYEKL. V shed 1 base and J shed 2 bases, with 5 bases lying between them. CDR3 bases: TGCGCCAGCAGCCAAGTTGGAAACACCGGGGAGCTGTTTTTT. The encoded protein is CASSQVGNTGELFF.

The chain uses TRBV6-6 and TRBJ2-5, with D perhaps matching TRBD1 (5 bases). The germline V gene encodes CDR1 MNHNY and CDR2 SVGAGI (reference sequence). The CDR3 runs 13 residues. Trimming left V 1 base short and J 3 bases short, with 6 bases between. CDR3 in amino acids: CASSYYRKETQYF. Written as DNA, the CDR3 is TGTGCCAGCAGTTACTACAGGAAAGAGACCCAGTACTTC.

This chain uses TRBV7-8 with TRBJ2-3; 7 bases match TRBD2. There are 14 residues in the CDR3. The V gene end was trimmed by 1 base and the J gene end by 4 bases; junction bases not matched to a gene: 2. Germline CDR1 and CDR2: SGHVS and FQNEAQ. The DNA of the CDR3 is TGTGCCAGCAGCTTAGGTGGGGGGGCAGATACGCAGTATTTT. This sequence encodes CASSLGGGADTQYF.

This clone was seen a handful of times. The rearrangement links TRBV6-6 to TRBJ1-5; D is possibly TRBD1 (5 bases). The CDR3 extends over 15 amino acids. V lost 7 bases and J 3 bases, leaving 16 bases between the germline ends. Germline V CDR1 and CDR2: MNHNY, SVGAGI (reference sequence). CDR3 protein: CASTLPGGFNQPQHF. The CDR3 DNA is TGTGCCAGCACCCTCCCCGGGGGGTTCAATCAGCCCCAGCATTTT.

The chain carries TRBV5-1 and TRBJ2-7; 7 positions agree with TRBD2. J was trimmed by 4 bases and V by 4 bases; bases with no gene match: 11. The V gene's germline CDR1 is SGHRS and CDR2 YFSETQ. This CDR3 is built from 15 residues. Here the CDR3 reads CASSPAGRGGYEQYF. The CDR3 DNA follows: TGCGCCAGCAGCCCGGCCGGACGGGGAGGGTACGAGCAGTACTTC.

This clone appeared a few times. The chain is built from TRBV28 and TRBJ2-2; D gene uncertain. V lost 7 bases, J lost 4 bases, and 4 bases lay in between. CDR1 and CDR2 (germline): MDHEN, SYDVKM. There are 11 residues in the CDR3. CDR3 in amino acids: CASKTTGELFF. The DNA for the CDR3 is TGTGCCAGCAAAACCACCGGGGAGCTGTTTTTT.

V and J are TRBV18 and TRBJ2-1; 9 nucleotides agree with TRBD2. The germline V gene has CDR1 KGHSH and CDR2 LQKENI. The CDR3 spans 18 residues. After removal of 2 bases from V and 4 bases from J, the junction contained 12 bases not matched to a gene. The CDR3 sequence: CASSPSGGTPSEYNEQFF. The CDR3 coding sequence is TGTGCCAGCTCACCAAGCGGGGGGACACCCTCGGAGTACAATGAGCAGTTCTTC. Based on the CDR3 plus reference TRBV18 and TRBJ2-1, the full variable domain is NAGVMQNPRHLVRRRGQEARLRCSPMKGHSHVYWYRQLPEEGLKFMVYLQKENIIDESGMPKERFSAEFPKEGPSILRIQQVVRGDSAAYFCASSPSGGTPSEYNEQFFGPGTRLTVL.

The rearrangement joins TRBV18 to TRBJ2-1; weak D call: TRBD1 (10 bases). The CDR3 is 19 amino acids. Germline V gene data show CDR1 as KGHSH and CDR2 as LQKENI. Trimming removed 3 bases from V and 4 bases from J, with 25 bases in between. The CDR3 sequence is CASSPAGTGETSGYNEQFF. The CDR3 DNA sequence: TGTGCCAGCTCACCGGCCGGGACAGGGGAAACTAGCGGGTACAATGAGCAGTTCTTC.

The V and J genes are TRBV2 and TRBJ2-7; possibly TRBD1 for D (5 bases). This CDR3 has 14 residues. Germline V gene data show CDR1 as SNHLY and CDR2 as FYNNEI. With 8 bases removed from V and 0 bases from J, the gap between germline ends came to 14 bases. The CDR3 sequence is CASRGHASSYEQYF. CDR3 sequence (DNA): TGTGCCAGCCGAGGACACGCCAGCTCCTACGAGCAGTACTTC.

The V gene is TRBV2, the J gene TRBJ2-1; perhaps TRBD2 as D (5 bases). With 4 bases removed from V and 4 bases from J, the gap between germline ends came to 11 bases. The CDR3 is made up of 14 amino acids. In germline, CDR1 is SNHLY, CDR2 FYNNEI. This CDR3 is CASSAPGLYNEQFF. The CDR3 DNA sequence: TGTGCCAGCAGTGCCCCAGGACTGTACAATGAGCAGTTCTTC.

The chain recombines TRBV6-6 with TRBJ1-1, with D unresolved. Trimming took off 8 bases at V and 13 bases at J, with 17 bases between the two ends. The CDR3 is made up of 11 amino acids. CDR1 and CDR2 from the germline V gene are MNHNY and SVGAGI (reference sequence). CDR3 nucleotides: TGTGCCAGCCTCTCTGGGAGCTTTCTTTTCTTT. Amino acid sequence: CASLSGSFLFF.

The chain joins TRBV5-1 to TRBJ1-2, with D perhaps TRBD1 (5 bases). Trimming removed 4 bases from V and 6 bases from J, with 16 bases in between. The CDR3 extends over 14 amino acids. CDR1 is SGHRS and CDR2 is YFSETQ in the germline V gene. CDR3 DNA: TGCGCCAGCAGCCTAGACAGTCCCCTGAATGGCTACACCTTC. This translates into CASSLDSPLNGYTF.

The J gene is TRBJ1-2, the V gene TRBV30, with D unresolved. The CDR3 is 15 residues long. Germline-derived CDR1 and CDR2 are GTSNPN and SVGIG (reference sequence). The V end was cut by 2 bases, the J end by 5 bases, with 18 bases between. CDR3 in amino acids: CAWSRGRNDLYGYTF. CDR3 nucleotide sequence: TGTGCCTGGAGTCGAGGTCGGAATGACCTTTATGGCTACACCTTC.

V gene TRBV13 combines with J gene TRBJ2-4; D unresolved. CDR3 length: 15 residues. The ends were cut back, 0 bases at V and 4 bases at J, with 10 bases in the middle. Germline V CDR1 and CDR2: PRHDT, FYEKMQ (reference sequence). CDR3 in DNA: TGTGCCAGCAGCTTAGGAGGGCGGCGGAAAAACATTCAGTACTTC. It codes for CASSLGGRRKNIQYF. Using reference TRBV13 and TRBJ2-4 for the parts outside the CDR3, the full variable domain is AAGVIQSPRHLIKEKRETATLKCYPIPRHDTVYWYQQGPGQDPQFLISFYEKMQSDKGSIPDRFSAQQFSDYHSELNMSSLELGDSALYFCASSLGGRRKNIQYFGAGTRLSVL.

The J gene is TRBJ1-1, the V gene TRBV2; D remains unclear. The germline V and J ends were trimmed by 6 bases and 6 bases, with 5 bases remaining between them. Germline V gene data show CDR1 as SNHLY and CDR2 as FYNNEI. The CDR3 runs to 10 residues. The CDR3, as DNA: TGTGCCAGCAGAGCCTCTGAAGCTTTCTTT. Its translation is CASRASEAFF.

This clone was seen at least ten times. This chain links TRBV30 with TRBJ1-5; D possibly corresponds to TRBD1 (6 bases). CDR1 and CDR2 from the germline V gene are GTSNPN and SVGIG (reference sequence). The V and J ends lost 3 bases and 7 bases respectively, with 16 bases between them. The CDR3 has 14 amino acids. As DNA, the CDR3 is TGTGCCTGGAGCCGACAGGCGGAAGTACAGCCCCAGCATTTT. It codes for CAWSRQAEVQPQHF.

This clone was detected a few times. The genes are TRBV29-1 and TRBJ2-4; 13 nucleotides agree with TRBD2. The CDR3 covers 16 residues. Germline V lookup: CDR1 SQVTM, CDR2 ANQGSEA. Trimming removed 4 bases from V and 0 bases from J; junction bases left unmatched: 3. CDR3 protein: CSVARLAGGAKNIQYF. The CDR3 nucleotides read TGCAGCGTTGCCCGACTAGCGGGGGGAGCCAAAAACATTCAGTACTTC.

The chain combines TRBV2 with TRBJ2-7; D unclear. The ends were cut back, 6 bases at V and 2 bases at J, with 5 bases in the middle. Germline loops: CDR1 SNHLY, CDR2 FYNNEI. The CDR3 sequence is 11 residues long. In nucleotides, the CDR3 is TGTGCCAGCAGCGGACCCTACGAGCAGTACTTC. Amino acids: CASSGPYEQYF.

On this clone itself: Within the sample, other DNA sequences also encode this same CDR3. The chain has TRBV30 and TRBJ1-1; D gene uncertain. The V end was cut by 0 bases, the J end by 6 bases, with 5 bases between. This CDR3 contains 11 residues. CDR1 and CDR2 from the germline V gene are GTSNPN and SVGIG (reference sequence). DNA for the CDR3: TGTGCCTGGAGTGTACATCCTGAAGCTTTCTTT. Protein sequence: CAWSVHPEAFF.

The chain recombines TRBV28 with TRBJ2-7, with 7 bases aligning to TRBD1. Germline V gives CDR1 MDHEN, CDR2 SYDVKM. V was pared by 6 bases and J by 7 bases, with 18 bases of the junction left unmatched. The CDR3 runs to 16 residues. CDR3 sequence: CASSPGQATPPGEQYF. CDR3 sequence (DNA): TGTGCCAGCAGCCCCGGACAGGCCACCCCACCGGGGGAGCAGTACTTC.

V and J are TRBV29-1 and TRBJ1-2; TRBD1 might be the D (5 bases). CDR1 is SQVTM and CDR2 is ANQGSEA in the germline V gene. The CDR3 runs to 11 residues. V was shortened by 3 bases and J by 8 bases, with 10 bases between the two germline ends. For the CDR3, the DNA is TGCAGCGTTGATGGGGGGGACGGCTACACCTTC. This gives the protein CSVDGGDGYTF. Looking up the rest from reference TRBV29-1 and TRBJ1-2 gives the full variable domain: SAVISQKPSRDICQRGTSLTIQCQVDSQVTMMFWYRQQPGQSLTLIATANQGSEATYESGFVIDKFPISRPNLTFSTLTVSNMSPEDSSIYLCSVDGGDGYTFGSGTRLTVV.

CDR3 amino acids: CASMGGTQYF. CDR3 nucleotide sequence: TGTGCCAGCATGGGGGGTACGCAGTATTTT. The chain is built from TRBV2 and TRBJ2-3, with D possibly TRBD2 on 6 matching bases. V lost 7 bases and J 8 bases, leaving 7 bases between the germline ends. Germline V CDR1 and CDR2: SNHLY, FYNNEI. The CDR3 totals 10 residues.

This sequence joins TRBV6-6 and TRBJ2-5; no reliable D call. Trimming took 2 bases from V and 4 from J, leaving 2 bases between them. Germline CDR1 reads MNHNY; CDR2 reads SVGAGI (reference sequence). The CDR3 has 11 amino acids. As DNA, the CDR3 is TGTGCCAGCAGTTACGCAGAGACCCAGTACTTC. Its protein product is CASSYAETQYF.

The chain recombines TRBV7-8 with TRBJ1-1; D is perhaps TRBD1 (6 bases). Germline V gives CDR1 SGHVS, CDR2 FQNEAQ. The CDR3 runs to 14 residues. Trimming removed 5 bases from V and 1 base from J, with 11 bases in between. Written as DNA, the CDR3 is TGTGCCAGCAGCGCTCCACAGGGGAACACTGAAGCTTTCTTT. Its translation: CASSAPQGNTEAFF.

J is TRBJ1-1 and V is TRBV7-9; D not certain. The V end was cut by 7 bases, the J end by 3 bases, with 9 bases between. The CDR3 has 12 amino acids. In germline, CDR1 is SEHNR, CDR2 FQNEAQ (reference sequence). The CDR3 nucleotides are TGTGCCAGCACCCCGGGATACACTGAAGCTTTCTTT. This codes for CASTPGYTEAFF.

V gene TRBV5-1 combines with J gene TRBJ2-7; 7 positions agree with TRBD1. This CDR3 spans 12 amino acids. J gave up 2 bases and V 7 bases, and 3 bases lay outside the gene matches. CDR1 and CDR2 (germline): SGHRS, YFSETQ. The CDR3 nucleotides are TGCGCCAGCCCCAGGGGGACCTACGAGCAGTACTTC. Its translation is CASPRGTYEQYF.

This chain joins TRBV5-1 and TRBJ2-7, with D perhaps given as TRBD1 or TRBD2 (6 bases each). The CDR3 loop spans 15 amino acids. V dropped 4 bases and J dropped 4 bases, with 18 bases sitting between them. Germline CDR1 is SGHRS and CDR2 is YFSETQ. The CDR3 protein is CASSPAAGQKYEQYF. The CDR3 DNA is TGCGCCAGCAGCCCCGCTGCGGGACAAAAGTACGAGCAGTACTTC.

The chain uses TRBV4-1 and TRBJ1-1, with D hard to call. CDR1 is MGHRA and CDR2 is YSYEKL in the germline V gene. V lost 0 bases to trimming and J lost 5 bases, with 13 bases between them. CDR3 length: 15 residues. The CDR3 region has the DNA TGCGCCAGCAGCCAAGATAGTCTGGAGTGGACTGAAGCTTTCTTT. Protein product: CASSQDSLEWTEAFF.

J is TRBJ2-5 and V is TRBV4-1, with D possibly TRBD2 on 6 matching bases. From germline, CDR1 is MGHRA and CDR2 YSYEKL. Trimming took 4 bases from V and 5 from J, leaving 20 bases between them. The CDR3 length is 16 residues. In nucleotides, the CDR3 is TGCGCCAGCAGCCCCACTGGACTATCCCCTCGGGAGACCCAGTACTTC. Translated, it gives CASSPTGLSPRETQYF.